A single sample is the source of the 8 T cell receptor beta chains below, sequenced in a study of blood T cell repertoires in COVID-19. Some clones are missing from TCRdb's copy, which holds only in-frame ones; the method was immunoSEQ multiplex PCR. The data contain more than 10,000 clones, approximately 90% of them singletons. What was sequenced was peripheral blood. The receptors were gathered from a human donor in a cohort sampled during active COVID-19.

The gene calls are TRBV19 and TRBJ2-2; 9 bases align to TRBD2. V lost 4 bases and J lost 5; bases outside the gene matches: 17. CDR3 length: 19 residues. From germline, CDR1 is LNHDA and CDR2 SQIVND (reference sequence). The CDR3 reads CASSTGPGTSWAGTGELFF. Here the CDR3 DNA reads TGTGCCAGTAGTACGGGGCCCGGGACTAGCTGGGCGGGGACCGGGGAGCTGTTTTTT.

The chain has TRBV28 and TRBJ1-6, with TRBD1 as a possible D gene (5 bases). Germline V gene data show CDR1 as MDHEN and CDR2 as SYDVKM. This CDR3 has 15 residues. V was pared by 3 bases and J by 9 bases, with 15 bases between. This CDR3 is CASSFGRPGGSPLHF. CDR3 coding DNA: TGTGCCAGCAGTTTCGGCAGGCCCGGGGGTTCACCCCTCCACTTT.

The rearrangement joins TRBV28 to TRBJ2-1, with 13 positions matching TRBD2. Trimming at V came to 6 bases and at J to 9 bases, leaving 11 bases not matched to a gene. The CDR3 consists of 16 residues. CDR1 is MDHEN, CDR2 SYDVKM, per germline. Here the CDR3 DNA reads TGTGCCAGCAGCCCCCCCGGACTAGCGGGAGTAAGTGAGCAGTTCTTC. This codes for CASSPPGLAGVSEQFF.

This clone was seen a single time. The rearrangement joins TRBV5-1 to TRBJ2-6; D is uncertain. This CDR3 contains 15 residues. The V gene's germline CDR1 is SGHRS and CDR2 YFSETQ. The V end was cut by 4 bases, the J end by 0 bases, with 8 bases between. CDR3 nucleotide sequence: TGCGCCAGCAGCGTTGACAACTCTGGGGCCAACGTCCTGACTTTC. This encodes CASSVDNSGANVLTF.

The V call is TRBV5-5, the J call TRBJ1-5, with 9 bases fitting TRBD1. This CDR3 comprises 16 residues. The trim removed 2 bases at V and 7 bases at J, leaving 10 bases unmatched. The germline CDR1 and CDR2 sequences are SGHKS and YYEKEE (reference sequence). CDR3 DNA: TGTGCCAGCAGCTTCACCTACAGGGGGCTGGAACAGCCCCAGCATTTT. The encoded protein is CASSFTYRGLEQPQHF.

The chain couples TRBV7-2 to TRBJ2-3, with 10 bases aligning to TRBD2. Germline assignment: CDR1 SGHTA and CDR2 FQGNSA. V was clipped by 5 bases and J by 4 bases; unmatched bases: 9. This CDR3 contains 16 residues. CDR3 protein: CASSTIAGGWADTQYF. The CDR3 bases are TGTGCCAGCAGCACCATAGCGGGGGGTTGGGCAGATACGCAGTATTTT.

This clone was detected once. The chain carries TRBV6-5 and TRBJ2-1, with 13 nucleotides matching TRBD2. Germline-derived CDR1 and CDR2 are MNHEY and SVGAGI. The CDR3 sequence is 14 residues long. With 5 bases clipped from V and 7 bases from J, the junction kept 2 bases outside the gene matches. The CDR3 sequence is CASSRTSGSNEQFF. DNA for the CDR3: TGTGCCAGCAGTAGGACTAGCGGGAGTAATGAGCAGTTCTTC.

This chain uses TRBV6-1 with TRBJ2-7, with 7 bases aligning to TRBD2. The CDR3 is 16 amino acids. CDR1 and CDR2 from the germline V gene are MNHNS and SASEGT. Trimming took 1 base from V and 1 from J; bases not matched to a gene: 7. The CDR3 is CASSEDFREGSYEQYF. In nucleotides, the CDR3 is TGTGCCAGCAGTGAAGATTTCAGGGAGGGATCCTACGAGCAGTACTTC.